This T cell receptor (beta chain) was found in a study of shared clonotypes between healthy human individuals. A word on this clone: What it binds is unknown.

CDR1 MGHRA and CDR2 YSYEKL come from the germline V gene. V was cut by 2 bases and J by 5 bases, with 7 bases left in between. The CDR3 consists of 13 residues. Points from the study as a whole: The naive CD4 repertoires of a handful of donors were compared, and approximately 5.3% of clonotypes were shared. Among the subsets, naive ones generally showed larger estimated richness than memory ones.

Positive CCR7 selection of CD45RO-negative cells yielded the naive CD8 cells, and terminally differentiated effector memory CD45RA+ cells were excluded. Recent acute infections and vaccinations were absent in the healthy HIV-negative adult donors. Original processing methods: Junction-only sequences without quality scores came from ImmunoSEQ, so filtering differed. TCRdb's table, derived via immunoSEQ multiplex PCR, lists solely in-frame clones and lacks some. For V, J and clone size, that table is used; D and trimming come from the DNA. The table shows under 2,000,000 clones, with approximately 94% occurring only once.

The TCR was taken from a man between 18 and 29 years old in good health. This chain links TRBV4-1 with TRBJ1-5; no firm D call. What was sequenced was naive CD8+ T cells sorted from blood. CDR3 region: CASSQFIDQPQHF. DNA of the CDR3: TGCGCCAGCAGCCAATTTATAGATCAGCCCCAGCATTTT.